Shown below are 17 T cell receptor beta chains from a single sample sequenced in a study of T cell responses to AZD1222 COVID-19 vaccine (dated by TCRdb to the early 2020s). The library came from the immunoSEQ multiplex PCR assay. TCRdb holds this immuneACCESS table with in-frame rearrangements only. Some clones are missing; in checked studies, unresolved V genes explain under half, and the rest has no known cause. Present in this sample are 160,000 or so clones, 85% to 95% of which were seen just once. The top ten constitute about 1.4% of the sample. What this sample's time point label stands for: about 28 days (+/-7) after the second vaccine dose. This specimen consisted of peripheral blood, obtained 28 days after the second AZD1222 dose. The receptor source for this set is an adult who received the AZD1222 COVID-19 vaccine.

The rearrangement links TRBV7-2 to TRBJ2-1; 12 positions match TRBD2. Per germline, CDR1 SGHTA and CDR2 FQGNSA. V lost 1 base, J lost 7 bases, and 14 bases stayed unmatched. The CDR3 runs 19 residues. Here the CDR3 DNA reads TGTGCCAGCAGCTTAGATGGAGGGGCGGCTAGCGGGAGGGTAAATGAGCAGTTCTTC. This sequence encodes CASSLDGGAASGRVNEQFF.

In this sample, this clone turned up a few times. The genes are TRBV7-3 and TRBJ1-3; D not resolved. Per germline, CDR1 SGHTA and CDR2 FQGTGA. The CDR3 totals 14 residues. The V and J ends lost 4 bases and 3 bases respectively, with 10 bases between them. Written as DNA, the CDR3 is TGTGCCAGCAGCTCCCGCCCAGGTGGAAACACCATATATTTT. It is translated as CASSSRPGGNTIYF.

The CDR3 coding sequence is TGCAGTGCTAGTCCAGGGGGTTCGGCTAATGAAAAACTGTTTTTT. Translation: CSASPGGSANEKLFF. The chain recombines TRBV20-1 with TRBJ1-4, with TRBD1 identical over 7 bases. Trimming at V came to 3 bases and at J to 3 bases, leaving 7 bases not matched to a gene. Germline lookup yields CDR1 DFQATT and CDR2 SNEGSKA (reference sequence). The CDR3 loop spans 15 amino acids.

A remark on this clone: The same CDR3 is also encoded by other DNA sequences in this sample. The chain links TRBV5-6 to TRBJ1-1; D may be TRBD1 (5 bases). Germline V lookup: CDR1 SGHDT, CDR2 YYEEEE. V lost 2 bases, J lost 7 bases, and 12 bases lay in between. CDR3 length equals 13 residues. In DNA, the CDR3 is TGTGCCAGCAGCTTAGGGACGGGGGATGAAGCTTTCTTT. It specifies CASSLGTGDEAFF.

This sequence joins TRBV29-1 and TRBJ2-1, with D tentatively TRBD2 (7 bases). CDR3 length equals 15 residues. V was shortened by 5 bases and J by 4 bases, with 18 bases between the two germline ends. CDR1 and CDR2 (germline): SQVTM, ANQGSEA. The DNA for the CDR3 is TGCAGCGTTTTCCAAGGACTAGGGGGGTACAATGAGCAGTTCTTC. This sequence encodes CSVFQGLGGYNEQFF.

The V and J genes are TRBV3-1 (or the pseudogene TRBV3-2) and TRBJ1-2; D call uncertain. Germline CDR1 and CDR2: LGHDT and YNNKEL (reference sequence). Trimming removed 1 base at V and 4 bases at J, with 10 bases between. This CDR3 has 14 residues. The CDR3: CASSQGYGGYGYTF. CDR3 coding DNA: TGTGCCAGCAGCCAAGGCTATGGAGGCTATGGCTACACCTTC.

The chain uses TRBV28 and TRBJ1-5; 10 nucleotides match TRBD1. CDR3 size: 16 residues. Per germline, CDR1 MDHEN and CDR2 SYDVKM. With 6 bases clipped from V and 6 bases from J, the junction kept 11 bases outside the gene matches. For the CDR3, the DNA is TGTGCCAGCAGGATCGTTACGGGACAGGGGTTTCAGCCCCAGCATTTT. Protein: CASRIVTGQGFQPQHF.

This chain connects TRBV9 to TRBJ1-2; D unclear. CDR1 is SGDLS and CDR2 is YYNGEE in the germline V gene. This CDR3 has 15 residues. Between the trimmed V and J ends, which lost 0 bases and 0 bases, there was a span of 9 bases. The CDR3 spells CASSVATATNYGYTF. CDR3 nucleotide sequence: TGTGCCAGCAGCGTAGCCACAGCAACTAACTATGGCTACACCTTC. The entire variable domain, with the rest obtained from reference TRBV9 and TRBJ1-2, is as follows: DSGVTQTPKHLITATGQRVTLRCSPRSGDLSVYWYQQSLDQGLQFLIQYYNGEERAKGNILERFSAQQFPDLHSELNLSSLELGDSALYFCASSVATATNYGYTFGSGTRLTVV.

The V and J genes are TRBV5-1 and TRBJ2-4, with 11 bases fitting TRBD1. V trimming: 2 bases; J trimming: 5 bases; junction bases outside the gene matches: 3. This CDR3 is 15 amino acids long. Looked up from germline, CDR1 is SGHRS and CDR2 is YFSETQ. The CDR3 reads CASSFGTGGENIQYF. As DNA, the CDR3 is TGCGCCAGCAGCTTTGGGACAGGGGGTGAAAACATTCAGTACTTC.

The V call is TRBV2, the J call TRBJ1-6, with D unresolved. The CDR3 has 15 residues. The V gene's germline CDR1 is SNHLY and CDR2 FYNNEI. Trimming cost V 3 bases and J 3 bases, with 9 bases left between them. In DNA, the CDR3 is TGTGCCAGCAGTGATTTTGGGATCTATAATTCACCCCTCCACTTT. This sequence encodes CASSDFGIYNSPLHF.

This clone came up once. This chain connects TRBV14 to TRBJ2-7; D unclear. This CDR3 comprises 14 residues. Germline V CDR1 and CDR2: SGHDN, FVKESK. V lost 0 bases and J 7 bases, leaving 13 bases between the germline ends. CDR3 in amino acids: CASSQDLGQPEQYF. The CDR3 region has the DNA TGTGCCAGCAGCCAAGATCTTGGGCAGCCTGAGCAGTACTTC.

This clone has only a few counts. V and J are TRBV2 and TRBJ2-7, with D possibly being TRBD1 (6 bases). CDR1 is SNHLY, CDR2 FYNNEI, per germline. The CDR3 contains 14 residues. Trimming took off 6 bases at V and 0 bases at J, with 12 bases between the two ends. The CDR3 nucleotides read TGTGCCAGCAGCTGGGGGACACCCTCCTACGAGCAGTACTTC. Translation: CASSWGTPSYEQYF. The whole variable domain, remainder taken from reference TRBV2 and TRBJ2-7, is EPEVTQTPSHQVTQMGQEVILRCVPISNHLYFYWYRQILGQKVEFLVSFYNNEISEKSEIFDDQFSVERPDGSNFTLKIRSTKLEDSAMYFCASSWGTPSYEQYFGPGTRLTVT.

The chain joins TRBV15 to TRBJ1-3, with D uncertain. This CDR3 is built from 15 residues. Germline V gene data show CDR1 as LNHNV and CDR2 as YYDKDF (reference sequence). Trimming took off 0 bases at V and 4 bases at J, with 10 bases between the two ends. CDR3 sequence: CATSRDEASGNTIYF. CDR3 bases: TGTGCCACCAGCAGAGATGAGGCCAGCGGAAACACCATATATTTT.

The V call is TRBV7-8, the J call TRBJ1-5; D is ambiguous. Germline lookup yields CDR1 SGHVS and CDR2 FQNEAQ. The CDR3 totals 16 residues. The ends were cut back, 1 base at V and 2 bases at J, with 12 bases in the middle. CDR3 nucleotides: TGTGCCAGCAGCTTAGTTCCTCCTGGGGGCAATCAGCCCCAGCATTTT. Encoded protein: CASSLVPPGGNQPQHF.

The V gene is TRBV5-1, the J gene TRBJ1-1, with a tentative D call TRBD1 (6 bases). V lost 4 bases, J lost 3 bases, and 13 bases lay in between. The CDR3 contains 14 residues. The germline V gene encodes CDR1 SGHRS and CDR2 YFSETQ. This chain's CDR3 is CASSPGGGDTEAFF. DNA for the CDR3: TGCGCCAGCAGCCCGGGAGGGGGGGACACTGAAGCTTTCTTT. The variable domain in full, with the rest retrieved from reference TRBV5-1 and TRBJ1-1, is KAGVTQTPRYLIKTRGQQVTLSCSPISGHRSVSWYQQTPGQGLQFLFEYFSETQRNKGNFPGRFSGRQFSNSRSEMNVSTLELGDSALYLCASSPGGGDTEAFFGQGTRLTVV.

This chain connects TRBV4-1 to TRBJ2-5, with 10 positions matching TRBD2. Germline trimming cut 0 bases from V and 2 bases from J; bases unmatched to any gene: 0. This CDR3 has 15 amino acids. Germline lookup yields CDR1 MGHRA and CDR2 YSYEKL. This CDR3 reads CASSQELAGQETQYF. As DNA, the CDR3 is TGCGCCAGCAGCCAAGAACTAGCGGGGCAAGAGACCCAGTACTTC.

For the CDR3, the DNA is TGTGCCTGGAGTGGAAAGCGGAGGGGCACAGATACGCAGTATTTT. It yields the protein CAWSGKRRGTDTQYF. The chain combines TRBV30 with TRBJ2-3; D might be TRBD2 (6 bases). The CDR3 extends over 15 amino acids. Trimming cost V 1 base and J 1 base, with 12 bases left between them. Germline V gene data show CDR1 as GTSNPN and CDR2 as SVGIG (reference sequence).